This entry describes one TCR beta chain. The source of the sample is a study of blood T cell repertoires in COVID-19. Method: immunoSEQ multiplex PCR; TCRdb's copy keeps in-frame clones and lacks some. The repertoire includes approximately 220,000 clones, roughly 80% of them detected once, and 4.5% to 6% sits in the top ten. This TCR was recovered from an older woman who had recovered from COVID-19. The sequenced sample was peripheral blood.

The CDR3 loop is CASSISGQPQHF. Written as DNA, the CDR3 is TGTGCCAGTAGTATAAGCGGACAGCCCCAGCATTTT. This chain uses TRBV19 with TRBJ1-5; D gene ambiguous. V gave up 2 bases and J gave up 7 bases, with 6 bases separating them. The germline CDR1 and CDR2 sequences are LNHDA and SQIVND (reference sequence). This CDR3 contains 12 residues.